Listed below are T cell receptor beta chains from one sample, sequenced in a study of blood T cell repertoires in COVID-19. Libraries were prepared by immunoSEQ multiplex PCR; TCRdb keeps only in-frame clonotypes and omits some of them. The sample contains approximately 240,000 clones, less than 90% of which appear only once. Sequenced material: peripheral blood. The receptor set was obtained from a woman older than 75 with active or convalescent COVID-19. Each CDR3 is given with its conserved first and last residue. Each record gives: J gene, CDR3 length, D gene, clone size, V gene, CDR3 protein, CDR3 DNA. A D gene is named only where the DNA matches it firmly. Clone size is not always given. Where it is, it says once, few, many or a class for expanded clones.

j_gene: TRBJ1-6; len: 14; d_gene: -; abundance: -; v_gene: TRBV19; CDR3aa: CASSIIDSQSPLHF; CDR3nt: TGTGCCAGTAGTATTATCGACAGCCAGTCACCCCTCCACTTT
j_gene: TRBJ2-7; len: 12; d_gene: TRBD1; abundance: -; v_gene: TRBV19; CDR3aa: CASRGQTYEQYF; CDR3nt: TGTGCCAGTAGGGGACAGACCTACGAGCAGTACTTC
j_gene: TRBJ2-7; len: 13; d_gene: TRBD1; abundance: -; v_gene: TRBV12-3/TRBV12-4; CDR3aa: CASSLGDRGAEYF; CDR3nt: TGTGCCAGCAGTTTGGGAGACAGGGGGGCCGAGTACTTC
j_gene: TRBJ2-7; len: 13; d_gene: TRBD1; abundance: -; v_gene: TRBV28; CDR3aa: CASTSTGAGEQYF; CDR3nt: TGTGCCAGCACCTCGACAGGGGCTGGCGAGCAGTACTTC
j_gene: TRBJ2-1; len: 14; d_gene: -; abundance: -; v_gene: TRBV7-2; CDR3aa: CASSLGLRSQEQFF; CDR3nt: TGTGCCAGCAGCTTAGGCTTGAGGAGTCAAGAGCAGTTCTTC
j_gene: TRBJ2-5; len: 14; d_gene: TRBD1; abundance: -; v_gene: TRBV6-4; CDR3aa: CASAPTGGGETQYF; CDR3nt: TGTGCCAGCGCCCCGACAGGGGGCGGGGAGACCCAGTACTTC
j_gene: TRBJ2-1; len: 15; d_gene: TRBD2; abundance: -; v_gene: TRBV7-2; CDR3aa: CASSLQRGGYNEQFF; CDR3nt: TGTGCCAGCAGCTTACAGCGGGGGGGTTACAATGAGCAGTTCTTC
j_gene: TRBJ1-2; len: 14; d_gene: TRBD1; abundance: -; v_gene: TRBV2; CDR3aa: CASSRQQGDYGYTF; CDR3nt: TGTGCCAGCAGCCGTCAACAGGGGGACTATGGCTACACCTTC
j_gene: TRBJ2-3; len: 13; d_gene: -; abundance: -; v_gene: TRBV7-2; CDR3aa: CASSLSRGDTQYF; CDR3nt: TGTGCCAGCAGCTTATCCAGGGGAGATACGCAGTATTTT
j_gene: TRBJ1-2; len: 14; d_gene: -; abundance: -; v_gene: TRBV6-5; CDR3aa: CASSYSGGTYGYTF; CDR3nt: TGTGCCAGCAGTTACTCGGGGGGGACCTATGGCTACACCTTC
j_gene: TRBJ1-2; len: 14; d_gene: TRBD1; abundance: few; v_gene: TRBV5-1; CDR3aa: CASSSGQGSYGYTF; CDR3nt: TGCGCCAGCAGTTCCGGACAGGGCAGCTATGGCTACACCTTC
j_gene: TRBJ2-7; len: 17; d_gene: TRBD1; abundance: once; v_gene: TRBV4-3; CDR3aa: CASSQALTGGPSYEQYF; CDR3nt: TGCGCCAGCAGCCAAGCCCTCACAGGGGGCCCTTCCTACGAGCAGTACTTC
j_gene: TRBJ1-2; len: 14; d_gene: TRBD1; abundance: -; v_gene: TRBV6-2/TRBV6-3; CDR3aa: CASSYGGGRGGYTF; CDR3nt: TGTGCCAGCAGTTACGGAGGGGGCAGAGGTGGCTACACCTTC
j_gene: TRBJ1-5; len: 13; d_gene: -; abundance: -; v_gene: TRBV10-3; CDR3aa: CAIRKQDNQPQHF; CDR3nt: TGTGCCATCAGAAAACAGGATAATCAGCCCCAGCATTTT
j_gene: TRBJ2-5; len: 20; d_gene: TRBD2; abundance: -; v_gene: TRBV4-1; CDR3aa: CASSQTGTSGRASYQETQYF; CDR3nt: TGCGCCAGCAGCCAGACCGGGACTAGCGGGAGGGCCTCGTACCAAGAGACCCAGTACTTC
j_gene: TRBJ2-5; len: 14; d_gene: TRBD2; abundance: few; v_gene: TRBV2; CDR3aa: CASSQTSGEETQYF; CDR3nt: TGTGCCAGCAGTCAGACTAGCGGTGAAGAGACCCAGTACTTC
j_gene: TRBJ2-7; len: 15; d_gene: TRBD2; abundance: -; v_gene: TRBV4-1; CDR3aa: CASSQTAGGTYEQYF; CDR3nt: TGCGCCAGCAGCCAAACTGCGGGAGGGACCTACGAGCAGTACTTC
j_gene: TRBJ2-5; len: 18; d_gene: -; abundance: -; v_gene: TRBV5-6; CDR3aa: CASSFPQGGDLWGETQYF; CDR3nt: TGTGCCAGCAGCTTCCCACAGGGGGGGGACTTATGGGGAGAGACCCAGTACTTC
j_gene: TRBJ1-1; len: 17; d_gene: -; abundance: -; v_gene: TRBV28; CDR3aa: CASSSRPGYPAGTEAFF; CDR3nt: TGTGCCAGCAGCTCGAGGCCAGGGTACCCTGCGGGGACTGAAGCTTTCTTT
j_gene: TRBJ2-1; len: 14; d_gene: TRBD1; abundance: -; v_gene: TRBV6-5; CDR3aa: CATSRGQGGNEQFF; CDR3nt: TGTGCCACCTCTCGGGGACAGGGTGGAAATGAGCAGTTCTTC
j_gene: TRBJ2-1; len: 13; d_gene: TRBD2; abundance: -; v_gene: TRBV30; CDR3aa: CAWTSGLEGEQFF; CDR3nt: TGTGCCTGGACTAGCGGATTAGAGGGTGAGCAGTTCTTC
j_gene: TRBJ1-1; len: 16; d_gene: TRBD1; abundance: -; v_gene: TRBV5-1; CDR3aa: CASSLQGVGSNTEAFF; CDR3nt: TGCGCCAGCAGCTTACAGGGGGTAGGATCGAACACTGAAGCTTTCTTT